This T cell receptor (beta chain) was sequenced during a study of blood T cell repertoires in COVID-19. In the study overall: The study drew acute and convalescent COVID-19 samples from the United States, Italy and Spain. The cDNA or gDNA used as material had been derived from T cells, B-cell-depleted T cells, or PBMCs.

In the authors' workflow: It was from reference gene primer amplification that nucleated cell counts were estimated. The table came from immunoSEQ multiplex PCR; TCRdb's copy has only in-frame clones and leaves some out. V and J calls and clone size are given by that table; D and trimming were obtained from the DNA. The repertoire consists of roughly 65,000 clones, with about 86% occurring once and the leading ten covering approximately 4.2%. V was clipped by 8 bases and J by 6 bases, with 15 bases between them. Germline values: CDR1 MNHEY, CDR2 SVGAGI. There are 13 residues in the CDR3. The sequence came from a man between 45 and 60 years old with acute or convalescent COVID-19. The chain is built from TRBV6-5 and TRBJ2-3, with TRBD1 as a possible D gene (6 bases). The specimen was peripheral blood. This chain's CDR3 is CASLFTGSDTQYF. CDR3 coding DNA: TGTGCCAGCCTCTTCACAGGGTCGGATACGCAGTATTTT.